This record covers a single T cell receptor (beta chain). The junction and the germline gene differ at one end; a read error may be behind it. The source of the sample is a study of blood T cell repertoires in COVID-19. In the study overall: From T cells, B-cell-depleted T cells, or PBMCs came the material, which was cDNA or gDNA.

CDR3 size: 13 residues. Original analysis: Quantification of nucleated cells was approximated via reference gene primer amplification. Measured with immunoSEQ multiplex PCR; TCRdb has only the in-frame clones, and not every one. D and trimming come from the DNA, and the V and J calls and clone size come from that table. The sample lists 200,000 to 300,000 clones, approximately 85% occurring once. The specimen was peripheral blood. This clonotype was sampled from a woman between 70 and 85 years old with acute or convalescent COVID-19. V is TRBV12-3 or TRBV12-4 and J is TRBJ2-3; unclear D gene. The CDR3 DNA sequence: TGTGCCGGCAGCCGAATGAGGACAGATACGCAGTATTTT. Translation gives CAGSRMRTDTQYF.